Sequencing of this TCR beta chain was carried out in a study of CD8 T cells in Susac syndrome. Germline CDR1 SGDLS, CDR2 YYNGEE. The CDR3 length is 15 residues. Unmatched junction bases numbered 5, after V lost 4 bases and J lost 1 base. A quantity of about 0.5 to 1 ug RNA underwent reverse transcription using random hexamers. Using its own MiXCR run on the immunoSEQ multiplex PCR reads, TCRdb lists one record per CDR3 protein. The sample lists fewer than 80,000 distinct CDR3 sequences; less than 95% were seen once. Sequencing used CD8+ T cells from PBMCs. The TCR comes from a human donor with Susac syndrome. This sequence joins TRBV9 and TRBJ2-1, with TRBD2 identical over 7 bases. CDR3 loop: CASSSERGSYNEQFF. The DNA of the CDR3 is TGTGCCAGCAGCTCAGAGCGGGGTTCCTACAATGAGCAGTTCTTC.